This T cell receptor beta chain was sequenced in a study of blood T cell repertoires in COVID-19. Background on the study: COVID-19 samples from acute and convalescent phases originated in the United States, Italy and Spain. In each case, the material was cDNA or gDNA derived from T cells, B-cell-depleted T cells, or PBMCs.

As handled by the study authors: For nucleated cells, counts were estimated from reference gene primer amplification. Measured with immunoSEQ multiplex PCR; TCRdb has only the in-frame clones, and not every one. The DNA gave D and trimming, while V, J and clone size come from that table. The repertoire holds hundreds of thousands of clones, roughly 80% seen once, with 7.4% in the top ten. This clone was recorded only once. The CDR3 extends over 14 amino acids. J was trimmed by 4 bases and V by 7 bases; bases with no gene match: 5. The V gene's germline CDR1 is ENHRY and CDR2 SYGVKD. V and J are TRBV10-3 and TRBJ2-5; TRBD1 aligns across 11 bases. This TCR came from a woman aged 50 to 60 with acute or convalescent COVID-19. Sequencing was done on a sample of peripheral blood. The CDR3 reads CAITAGQGVETQYF. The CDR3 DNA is TGTGCCATCACTGCGGGACAGGGGGTAGAGACCCAGTACTTC.